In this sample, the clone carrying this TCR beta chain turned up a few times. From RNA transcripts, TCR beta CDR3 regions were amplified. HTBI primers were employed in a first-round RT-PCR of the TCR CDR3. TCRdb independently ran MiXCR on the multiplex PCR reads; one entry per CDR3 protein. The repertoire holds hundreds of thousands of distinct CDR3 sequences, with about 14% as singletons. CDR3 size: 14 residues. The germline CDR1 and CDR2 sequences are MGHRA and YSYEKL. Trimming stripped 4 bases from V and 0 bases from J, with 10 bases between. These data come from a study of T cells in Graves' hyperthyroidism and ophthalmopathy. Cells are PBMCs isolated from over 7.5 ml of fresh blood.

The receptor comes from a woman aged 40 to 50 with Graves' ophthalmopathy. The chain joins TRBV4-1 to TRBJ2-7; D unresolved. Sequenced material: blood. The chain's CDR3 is CASSLNTNSYEQYF. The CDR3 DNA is TGCGCCAGCAGCCTCAACACAAACTCCTACGAGCAGTACTTC.